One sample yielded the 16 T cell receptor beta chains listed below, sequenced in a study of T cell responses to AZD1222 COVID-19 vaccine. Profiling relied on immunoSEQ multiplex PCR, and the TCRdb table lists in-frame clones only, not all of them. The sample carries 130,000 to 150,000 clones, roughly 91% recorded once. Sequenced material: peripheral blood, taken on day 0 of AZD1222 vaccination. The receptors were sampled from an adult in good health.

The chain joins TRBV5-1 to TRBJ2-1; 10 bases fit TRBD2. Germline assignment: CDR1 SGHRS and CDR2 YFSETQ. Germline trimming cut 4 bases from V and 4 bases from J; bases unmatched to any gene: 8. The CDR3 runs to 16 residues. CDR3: CASSPGLADWYNEQFF. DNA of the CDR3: TGCGCCAGCAGCCCCGGACTAGCGGACTGGTACAATGAGCAGTTCTTC.

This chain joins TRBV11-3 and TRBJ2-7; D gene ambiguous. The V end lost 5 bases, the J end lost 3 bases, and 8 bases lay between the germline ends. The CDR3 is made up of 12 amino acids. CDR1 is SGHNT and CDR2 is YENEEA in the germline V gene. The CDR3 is CASSNNNYEQYF. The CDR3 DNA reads TGTGCCAGCAGCAATAACAACTACGAGCAGTACTTC.

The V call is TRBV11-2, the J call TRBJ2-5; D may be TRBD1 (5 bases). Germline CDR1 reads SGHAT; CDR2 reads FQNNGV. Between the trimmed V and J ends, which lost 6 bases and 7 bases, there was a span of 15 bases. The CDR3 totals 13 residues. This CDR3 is CASRGDSHWTQYF. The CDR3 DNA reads TGTGCCAGCAGGGGCGACAGTCACTGGACCCAGTACTTC.

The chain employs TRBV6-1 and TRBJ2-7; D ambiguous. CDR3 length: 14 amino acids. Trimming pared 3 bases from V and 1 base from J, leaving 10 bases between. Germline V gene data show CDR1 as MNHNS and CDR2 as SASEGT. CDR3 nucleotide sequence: TGTGCCAGCAGTGAGAGGACGGGTTCCTACGAGCAGTACTTC. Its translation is CASSERTGSYEQYF.

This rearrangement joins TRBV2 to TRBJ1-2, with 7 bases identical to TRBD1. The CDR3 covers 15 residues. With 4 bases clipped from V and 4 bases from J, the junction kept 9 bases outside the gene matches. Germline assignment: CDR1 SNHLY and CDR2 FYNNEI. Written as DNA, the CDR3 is TGTGCCAGCAGTGTGGGGGACAGCGGAATCTATGGCTACACCTTC. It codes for CASSVGDSGIYGYTF.

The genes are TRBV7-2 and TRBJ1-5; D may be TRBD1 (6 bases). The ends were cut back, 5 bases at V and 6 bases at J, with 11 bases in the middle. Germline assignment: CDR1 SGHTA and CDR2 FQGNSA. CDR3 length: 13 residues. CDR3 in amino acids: CASSTRGFQPQHF. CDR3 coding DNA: TGTGCCAGCAGCACCAGGGGATTTCAGCCCCAGCATTTT.

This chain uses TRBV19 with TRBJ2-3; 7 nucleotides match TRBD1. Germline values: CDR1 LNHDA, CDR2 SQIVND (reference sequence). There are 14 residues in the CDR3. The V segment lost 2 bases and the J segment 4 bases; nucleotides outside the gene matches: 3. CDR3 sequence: CASSIFQGADTQYF. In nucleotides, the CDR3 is TGTGCCAGTAGTATATTCCAGGGGGCAGATACGCAGTATTTT.

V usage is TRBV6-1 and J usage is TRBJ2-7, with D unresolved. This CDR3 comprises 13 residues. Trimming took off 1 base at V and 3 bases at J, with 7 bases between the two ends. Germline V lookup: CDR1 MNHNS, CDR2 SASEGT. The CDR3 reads CASSEVGYYEQYF. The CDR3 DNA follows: TGTGCCAGCAGTGAAGTCGGATACTACGAGCAGTACTTC.

The CDR3 spells CASSSQREGRSEQFF. CDR3 coding DNA: TGTGCCAGCAGCTCCCAGCGGGAGGGCCGGAGTGAGCAGTTCTTC. The V and J genes are TRBV11-3 and TRBJ2-1; 10 nucleotides agree with TRBD2. Losses at the gene ends were 4 bases for V and 9 bases for J; bases not matched to a gene: 9. This CDR3 is built from 15 residues. Germline V gives CDR1 SGHNT, CDR2 YENEEA. The full variable domain, with the rest looked up from reference TRBV11-3 and TRBJ2-1, is EAGVVQSPRYKIIEKKQPVAFWCNPISGHNTLYWYLQNLGQGPELLIRYENEEAVDDSQLPKDRFSAERLKGVDSTLKIQPAELGDSAVYLCASSSQREGRSEQFFGPGTRLTVL.

CDR3 coding DNA: TGCGCCACTTCTGTCCTCGGGAACACTGAAGCTTTCTTT. Translation: CATSVLGNTEAFF. The J gene is TRBJ1-1, the V gene TRBV10-2; D call uncertain. V gave up 10 bases and J gave up 1 base, with 13 bases separating them. Germline V gene sequence: CDR1 WSHSY, CDR2 SAAADI. The CDR3 has 13 residues.

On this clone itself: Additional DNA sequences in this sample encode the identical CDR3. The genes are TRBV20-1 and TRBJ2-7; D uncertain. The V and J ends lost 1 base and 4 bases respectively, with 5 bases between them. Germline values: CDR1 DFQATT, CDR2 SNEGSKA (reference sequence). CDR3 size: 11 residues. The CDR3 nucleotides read TGCAGTGCTAGAGTTGGATACGAGCAGTACTTC. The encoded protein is CSARVGYEQYF.

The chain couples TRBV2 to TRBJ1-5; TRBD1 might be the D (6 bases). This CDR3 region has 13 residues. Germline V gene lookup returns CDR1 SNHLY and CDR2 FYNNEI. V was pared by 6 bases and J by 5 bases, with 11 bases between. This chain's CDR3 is CASSLDSDQPQHF. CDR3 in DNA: TGTGCCAGCAGCCTGGACAGCGATCAGCCCCAGCATTTT. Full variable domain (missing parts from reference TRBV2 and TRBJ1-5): EPEVTQTPSHQVTQMGQEVILRCVPISNHLYFYWYRQILGQKVEFLVSFYNNEISEKSEIFDDQFSVERPDGSNFTLKIRSTKLEDSAMYFCASSLDSDQPQHFGDGTRLSIL.

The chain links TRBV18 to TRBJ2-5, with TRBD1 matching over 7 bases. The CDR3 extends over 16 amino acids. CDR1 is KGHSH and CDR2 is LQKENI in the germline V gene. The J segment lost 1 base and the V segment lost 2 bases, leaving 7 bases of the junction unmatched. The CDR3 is CASSPRGRGIQETQYF. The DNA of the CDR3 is TGTGCCAGCTCACCAAGAGGCAGGGGGATCCAAGAGACCCAGTACTTC.

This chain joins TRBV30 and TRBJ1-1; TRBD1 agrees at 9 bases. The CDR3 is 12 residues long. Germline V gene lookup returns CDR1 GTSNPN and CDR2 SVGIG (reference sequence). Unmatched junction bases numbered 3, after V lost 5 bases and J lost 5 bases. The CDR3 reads CAWDRGETEAFF. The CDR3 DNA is TGTGCCTGGGACAGGGGGGAGACTGAAGCTTTCTTT.

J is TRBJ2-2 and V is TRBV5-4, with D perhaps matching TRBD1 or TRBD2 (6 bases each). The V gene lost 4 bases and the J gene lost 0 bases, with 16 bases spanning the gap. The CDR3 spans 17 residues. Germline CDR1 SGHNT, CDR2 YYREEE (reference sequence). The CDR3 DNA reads TGTGCCAGCAGCGAGAAGGGGGGCTTCGCGAACACCGGGGAGCTGTTTTTT. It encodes CASSEKGGFANTGELFF. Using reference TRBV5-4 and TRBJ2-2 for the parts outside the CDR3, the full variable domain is ETGVTQSPTHLIKTRGQQVTLRCSSQSGHNTVSWYQQALGQGPQFIFQYYREEENGRGNFPPRFSGLQFPNYSSELNVNALELDDSALYLCASSEKGGFANTGELFFGEGSRLTVL.

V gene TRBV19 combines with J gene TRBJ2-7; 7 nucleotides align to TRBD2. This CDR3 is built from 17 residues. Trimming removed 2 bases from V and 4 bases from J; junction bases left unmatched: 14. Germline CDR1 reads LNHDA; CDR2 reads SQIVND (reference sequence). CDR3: CASSISPSGTKSYEQYF. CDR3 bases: TGTGCCAGTAGTATATCCCCCTCCGGGACTAAATCTTACGAGCAGTACTTC.